Presented here are 13 T cell receptor beta chains from one specimen sequenced in a study of T-cell reconstitution after alpha-beta-depleted transplantation in children. As it was prepared, the TCRbeta library received unique molecular identifiers. TCRdb re-called the PCR reads with MiXCR, one entry per CDR3 protein. The data contain about 580,000 distinct CDR3 sequences, approximately 22% of them singletons. Specimen: PBMCs, mostly from graft donor cells, collected 360 days after TCRalphabeta/CD19-depleted stem cell transplant. The receptor source for this set is a boy younger than two who had a stem cell transplant for acute myeloid leukemia, so the T cells may come from the graft donor.

The V and J genes are TRBV6-2 or TRBV6-3 and TRBJ2-2; D is unclear. The CDR3 totals 11 residues. The germline V and J ends were trimmed by 7 bases and 8 bases, with 8 bases remaining between them. Germline CDR1 and CDR2: MNHEY and SVGEGT. The CDR3 protein is CASTHGGELFF. In DNA form, the CDR3 reads TGTGCCAGCACCCACGGGGGGGAGCTGTTTTTT.

The V call is TRBV6-1, the J call TRBJ1-1; 7 nucleotides line up with TRBD1. The CDR3 length is 13 residues. CDR1 is MNHNS, CDR2 SASEGT, per germline. J gave up 0 bases and V 10 bases, and 5 bases lay outside the gene matches. CDR3 residues: CATTTGMNTEAFF. The DNA of the CDR3 is TGTGCCACAACGACAGGGATGAACACTGAAGCTTTCTTT.

V and J are TRBV6-5 and TRBJ1-5; D is undetermined. This CDR3 has 17 residues. Germline V gene data show CDR1 as MNHEY and CDR2 as SVGAGI. The V end was cut by 0 bases, the J end by 1 base, with 13 bases between. The CDR3 region is CASSYSSLAGSNQPQHF. CDR3 nucleotides: TGTGCCAGCAGTTACTCATCATTGGCGGGAAGCAATCAGCCCCAGCATTTT.

This chain uses TRBV28 with TRBJ2-7; the match to TRBD2 covers 12 bases. From germline, CDR1 is MDHEN and CDR2 SYDVKM. CDR3 length equals 15 residues. V trimming: 3 bases; J trimming: 7 bases; junction bases outside the gene matches: 7. Written as DNA, the CDR3 is TGTGCCAGCAGTTTGACTAGCGGGGGCCCTGGGGAGCAGTACGTC. Protein: CASSLTSGGPGEQYV.

This clonotype showed up just a few times. This chain links TRBV20-1 with TRBJ1-1; unclear D gene. Germline V CDR1 and CDR2: DFQATT, SNEGSKA (reference sequence). There are 12 residues in the CDR3. Trimming pared 5 bases from V and 2 bases from J, leaving 9 bases between. The CDR3 DNA reads TGCAGTGCTGGAGGGATTAACACTGAAGCTTTCTTT. The encoded protein is CSAGGINTEAFF.

This chain connects TRBV20-1 to TRBJ1-5; TRBD1 matches at 10 bases. The CDR3 is 19 amino acids. The germline V gene encodes CDR1 DFQATT and CDR2 SNEGSKA (reference sequence). With V trimmed by 0 bases and J by 1 base, 12 bases remained unmatched. CDR3: CSAREGRQGASRSNQPQHF. DNA for the CDR3: TGCAGTGCTAGAGAGGGGAGACAGGGGGCGAGTCGAAGCAATCAGCCCCAGCATTTT.

The rearrangement joins TRBV6-5 to TRBJ2-1; TRBD2 aligns across 10 bases. The CDR3 runs to 17 residues. Trimming at V came to 4 bases and at J to 4 bases, leaving 10 bases not matched to a gene. Germline V gene lookup returns CDR1 MNHEY and CDR2 SVGAGI. As DNA, the CDR3 is TGTGCCAGCAGTTGGCGTTTTGGGGGACTAGCGTACAATGAGCAGTTCTTC. It codes for CASSWRFGGLAYNEQFF.

The table lists this clonotype with many counts. The chain has TRBV28 and TRBJ1-1, with 9 bases matching TRBD1. Trimming at V came to 5 bases and at J to 0 bases, leaving 10 bases not matched to a gene. The CDR3 runs to 17 residues. The germline CDR1 and CDR2 sequences are MDHEN and SYDVKM. CDR3 protein: CASSTWDRVRMNTEAFF. CDR3 nucleotides: TGTGCCAGCAGTACCTGGGACAGGGTACGGATGAACACTGAAGCTTTCTTT.

This clonotype has a count of ten or more. The chain recombines TRBV7-9 with TRBJ2-5; D remains ambiguous. The V end lost 5 bases, the J end lost 0 bases, and 7 bases lay between the germline ends. The CDR3 extends over 13 amino acids. Per germline, CDR1 SEHNR and CDR2 FQNEAQ (reference sequence). DNA for the CDR3: TGTGCCAGCAGCAGACGGGACCAAGAGACCCAGTACTTC. Translation: CASSRRDQETQYF.

This clonotype has ten or more counts. The genes are TRBV15 and TRBJ2-2; no reliable D call. This CDR3 has 13 residues. CDR1 LNHNV and CDR2 YYDKDF come from the germline V gene (reference sequence). Trimming left V 1 base short and J 4 bases short, with 4 bases between. The CDR3 protein is CATSRARTGELFF. DNA for the CDR3: TGTGCCACCAGCAGAGCACGCACCGGGGAGCTGTTTTTT.

V gene TRBV6-1 combines with J gene TRBJ2-7; a weak D match, TRBD2 (5 bases). The CDR3 sequence is 15 residues long. Trimming took off 2 bases at V and 2 bases at J, with 13 bases between the two ends. Germline CDR1 reads MNHNS; CDR2 reads SASEGT. The CDR3 bases are TGTGCCAGCAGTGAATATCCGGGAACAGCCTACGAGCAGTACTTC. Translated: CASSEYPGTAYEQYF.

The chain links TRBV5-1 to TRBJ1-5; 10 bases line up with TRBD1. Germline V gene data show CDR1 as SGHRS and CDR2 as YFSETQ. This CDR3 spans 15 amino acids. V gave up 3 bases and J gave up 5 bases; unmatched junction bases: 5. The CDR3 DNA is TGCGCCAGCAGCTCGGGGACAGGGGATTATCAGCCCCAGCATTTT. This translates into CASSSGTGDYQPQHF.

The chain combines TRBV12-3 or TRBV12-4 with TRBJ2-1; no definite D call. The CDR3 runs 14 residues. The V and J ends lost 6 bases and 1 base respectively, with 10 bases between them. CDR3 residues: CASSSTMSYNEQFF. The CDR3 DNA is TGTGCCAGCAGCTCCACAATGTCCTACAATGAGCAGTTCTTC.